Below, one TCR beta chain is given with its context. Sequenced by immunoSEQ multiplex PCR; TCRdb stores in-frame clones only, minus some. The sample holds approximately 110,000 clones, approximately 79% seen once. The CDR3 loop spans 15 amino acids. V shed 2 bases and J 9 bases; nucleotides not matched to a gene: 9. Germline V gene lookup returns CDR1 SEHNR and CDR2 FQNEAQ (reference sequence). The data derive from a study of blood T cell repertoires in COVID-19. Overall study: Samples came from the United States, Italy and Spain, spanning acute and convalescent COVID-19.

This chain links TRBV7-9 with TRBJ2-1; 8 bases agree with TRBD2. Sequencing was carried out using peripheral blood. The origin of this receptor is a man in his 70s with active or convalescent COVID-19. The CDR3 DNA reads TGTGCCAGCAGCTTAATTCAAGCGGGAGTGGGTGAGCAGTTCTTC. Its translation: CASSLIQAGVGEQFF.